Presented here are 3 T cell receptor beta chains from one specimen sequenced in a study of T cells of healthy individuals. TCRdb redid the calling of the 5' RACE reads with MiXCR, one entry per CDR3 protein. The repertoire includes about 60,000 distinct CDR3 sequences, about 17% of them detected once, and approximately 4.6% sits in the top ten. Every receptor here comes from a human donor in good health.

Many counts were recorded for this clonotype. This rearrangement joins TRBV20-1 to TRBJ2-1; 8 bases are shared with TRBD2. The CDR3 runs to 16 residues. With 0 bases clipped from V and 1 base from J, the junction kept 5 bases outside the gene matches. Germline CDR1 and CDR2: DFQATT and SNEGSKA (reference sequence). CDR3 nucleotides: TGCAGTGCTAGAGATCGGGGCGGGAGGTCCTACAATGAGCAGTTCTTC. Translating gives CSARDRGGRSYNEQFF.

This clonotype was seen many times. The rearrangement links TRBV5-6 to TRBJ1-2; D is undetermined. Deletions cut 2 bases from V and 3 bases from J, with 2 bases between. In germline, CDR1 is SGHDT, CDR2 YYEEEE. CDR3 length equals 11 residues. The CDR3 loop reads CASSFDYGYTF. The CDR3 region has the DNA TGTGCCAGCAGCTTCGACTATGGCTACACCTTC.

The chain carries TRBV4-1 and TRBJ2-5, with D hard to call. Germline V gene lookup returns CDR1 MGHRA and CDR2 YSYEKL. This CDR3 has 14 amino acids. The germline V and J ends were trimmed by 5 bases and 0 bases, with 10 bases remaining between them. CDR3 DNA sequence: TGCGCCAGCAGCTCCCCCCCGTACCAAGAGACCCAGTACTTC. Its protein is CASSSPPYQETQYF.